The 28 T cell receptor beta chains listed next were all sequenced from one sample in a study of cytotoxic CD8 clonotypes in ibrutinib-treated CLL. Measured with immunoSEQ multiplex PCR; TCRdb has only the in-frame clones, and not every one. The sample records around 40,000 clones, 60% to 75% being singletons. Material: PBMCs, obtained at disease progression, from a patient treated with ibrutinib. Receptors were obtained from a human donor with chronic lymphocytic leukemia.

The genes are TRBV5-8 and TRBJ1-2; 10 nucleotides line up with TRBD1. The trim removed 4 bases at V and 3 bases at J, leaving 9 bases unmatched. CDR3 size: 16 residues. Germline V gene lookup returns CDR1 SGHTS and CDR2 YDEGEE. CDR3 DNA sequence: TGTGCCAGCAGCAAATATGGACAGGGGGTGGACTATGGCTACACCTTC. Its protein product is CASSKYGQGVDYGYTF.

V gene TRBV27 combines with J gene TRBJ1-1; 9 nucleotides agree with TRBD1. The CDR3 contains 14 residues. The ends lost 4 bases at V and 2 bases at J; junction bases unmatched: 2. CDR1 MNHEY and CDR2 SMNVEV come from the germline V gene (reference sequence). CDR3 nucleotides: TGTGCCAGCAGTTGGACAGGGGCTAACACTGAAGCTTTCTTT. Its translation: CASSWTGANTEAFF.

J is TRBJ2-3 and V is TRBV7-6; D not certain. There are 15 residues in the CDR3. Trimming stripped 5 bases from V and 2 bases from J, with 14 bases between. Germline values: CDR1 SGHVS, CDR2 FNYEAQ. The CDR3 nucleotides read TGTGCCAGCAGCCCATATGGTGCGACCACAGATACGCAGTATTTT. Its translation is CASSPYGATTDTQYF.

The chain joins TRBV27 to TRBJ1-1; 8 nucleotides line up with TRBD1. V shed 6 bases and J 1 base; nucleotides not matched to a gene: 7. This CDR3 region has 15 residues. The germline gives CDR1 MNHEY, CDR2 SMNVEV (reference sequence). CDR3 sequence reads: CASSWGTGKNTEAFF. In nucleotides, the CDR3 is TGTGCCAGCAGCTGGGGGACAGGCAAGAACACTGAAGCTTTCTTT.

The chain has TRBV7-2 and TRBJ1-2; 11 nucleotides match TRBD1. This CDR3 has 16 amino acids. Germline lookup yields CDR1 SGHTA and CDR2 FQGNSA. With V trimmed by 1 base and J by 4 bases, 5 bases remained unmatched. The chain's CDR3 is CASSLGGQGAGYGYTF. The CDR3 DNA sequence: TGTGCCAGCAGCTTAGGCGGACAGGGGGCCGGCTATGGCTACACCTTC.

This clone was recorded a few times. The J gene is TRBJ1-5, the V gene TRBV2; 8 nucleotides line up with TRBD1. The junction had 0 bases not matched to a gene; V was cut back by 3 bases and J by 2 bases. The CDR3 length is 14 residues. Germline V gives CDR1 SNHLY, CDR2 FYNNEI. CDR3 region: CASSEDRGNQPQHF. The DNA of the CDR3 is TGTGCCAGCAGTGAGGACAGGGGCAATCAGCCCCAGCATTTT.

The chain links TRBV18 to TRBJ2-5; D is uncertain. V gave up 3 bases and J gave up 3 bases, with 8 bases separating them. The CDR3 sequence is 13 residues long. CDR1 is KGHSH and CDR2 is LQKENI in the germline V gene. This chain's CDR3 is CASSPTNKETQYF. The DNA of the CDR3 is TGTGCCAGCTCACCCACAAATAAAGAGACCCAGTACTTC. Full variable domain (rest looked up from reference TRBV18 and TRBJ2-5): NAGVMQNPRHLVRRRGQEARLRCSPMKGHSHVYWYRQLPEEGLKFMVYLQKENIIDESGMPKERFSAEFPKEGPSILRIQQVVRGDSAAYFCASSPTNKETQYFGPGTRLLVL.

CDR3 in amino acids: CASSQEGVASAYEQYF. The CDR3 DNA reads as TGCGCCAGCAGCCAAGAGGGAGTGGCCTCAGCCTACGAGCAGTACTTC. This chain connects TRBV4-1 to TRBJ2-7; weak D call: TRBD2 (5 bases). The CDR3 extends over 16 amino acids. Germline CDR1 reads MGHRA; CDR2 reads YSYEKL. The V end was cut by 0 bases, the J end by 2 bases, with 14 bases between.

The chain recombines TRBV7-8 with TRBJ1-2; a possible D gene is TRBD1 (6 bases). V lost 3 bases and J 5 bases, leaving 19 bases between the germline ends. The CDR3 is made up of 16 amino acids. Germline lookup yields CDR1 SGHVS and CDR2 FQNEAQ. The CDR3 sequence is CASSFKDRGGGYGYTF. For the CDR3, the DNA is TGTGCCAGCAGCTTTAAGGATAGGGGAGGGGGTTATGGCTACACCTTC.

The chain carries TRBV5-1 and TRBJ2-7, with 8 bases fitting TRBD1. Germline lookup yields CDR1 SGHRS and CDR2 YFSETQ. The V segment lost 4 bases and the J segment 5 bases; nucleotides outside the gene matches: 8. CDR3 size: 14 residues. The CDR3 is CASSTWTGLNEQYF. Here the CDR3 DNA reads TGCGCCAGCAGCACCTGGACAGGGCTAAACGAGCAGTACTTC.

The CDR3 loop reads CASRGTGGYEQYF. CDR3 sequence (DNA): TGTGCCAGTAGAGGGACAGGAGGTTACGAGCAGTACTTC. The J gene is TRBJ2-7, the V gene TRBV19; TRBD1 agrees at 8 bases. V dropped 6 bases and J dropped 4; count of bases not matched to a gene: 5. The CDR3 sequence is 13 residues long. The germline V gene has CDR1 LNHDA and CDR2 SQIVND (reference sequence).

The V and J genes are TRBV29-1 and TRBJ1-2; D call uncertain. The CDR3 loop spans 12 amino acids. V lost 3 bases and J 4 bases, leaving 9 bases between the germline ends. Germline assignment: CDR1 SQVTM and CDR2 ANQGSEA. CDR3 DNA: TGCAGCGTTGAGATCGGGTCCTATGGCTACACCTTC. This sequence encodes CSVEIGSYGYTF.

This clone was seen only once. The chain recombines TRBV9 with TRBJ1-3; 10 nucleotides match TRBD1. The ends lost 3 bases at V and 1 base at J; junction bases unmatched: 4. The CDR3 totals 16 residues. Germline assignment: CDR1 SGDLS and CDR2 YYNGEE. The DNA of the CDR3 is TGTGCCAGCAGCGAAAGGACAGGGGGGTCTGGAAACACCATATATTTT. Its protein is CASSERTGGSGNTIYF.

The chain has TRBV7-9 and TRBJ1-1, with a weak D call TRBD1 (6 bases). CDR3 length: 16 residues. Per germline, CDR1 SEHNR and CDR2 FQNEAQ (reference sequence). Trimming removed 5 bases at V and 5 bases at J, with 21 bases between. The chain's CDR3 is CASSPIRGGSGTEAFF. CDR3 nucleotides: TGTGCCAGCAGCCCTATCCGGGGGGGCTCTGGGACTGAAGCTTTCTTT.

This clone turned up a few times. The V gene is TRBV25-1, the J gene TRBJ1-4; weak D call: TRBD1 (5 bases). The CDR3 is 13 amino acids. In germline, CDR1 is MGHDK, CDR2 SYGVNS. V gave up 6 bases and J gave up 10 bases, with 15 bases separating them. CDR3 nucleotide sequence: TGTGCCAGCAGATCTAGGGGTGAAGGAAAACTGTTTTTT. This translates into CASRSRGEGKLFF.

A few counts support this clone. This chain connects TRBV25-1 to TRBJ1-2; D is undetermined. This CDR3 has 13 amino acids. V lost 2 bases, J lost 2 bases, and 6 bases lay in between. The germline CDR1 and CDR2 sequences are MGHDK and SYGVNS. CDR3 sequence (DNA): TGTGCCAGCAGTGAAGGCAGAAACTATGGCTACACCTTC. Its protein product is CASSEGRNYGYTF.

The chain employs TRBV6-1 and TRBJ1-1; D is possibly TRBD1 (6 bases). The CDR3 is made up of 14 amino acids. CDR1 and CDR2 (germline): MNHNS, SASEGT. The V and J ends lost 3 bases and 3 bases respectively, with 11 bases between them. The CDR3 sequence: CASSDKQGYTEAFF. CDR3 in DNA: TGTGCCAGCAGTGACAAACAGGGTTACACTGAAGCTTTCTTT.

The CDR3 is CASAGTGSTGANVLTF. The CDR3 coding sequence is TGTGCCAGCGCCGGGACAGGGTCTACTGGGGCCAACGTCCTGACTTTC. The V and J genes are TRBV9 and TRBJ2-6; the match to TRBD1 covers 9 bases. Germline values: CDR1 SGDLS, CDR2 YYNGEE. This CDR3 is built from 16 residues. The V and J ends lost 7 bases and 2 bases, in that order; junction bases with no gene match: 7.

This chain uses TRBV7-6 with TRBJ2-1; weak D call: TRBD2 (6 bases). Germline V gives CDR1 SGHVS, CDR2 FNYEAQ. V dropped 8 bases and J dropped 8 bases, with 7 bases sitting between them. This CDR3 has 10 residues. The CDR3 nucleotides read TGTGCCAGCTGGAGGGATGAGCAGTTCTTC. It encodes CASWRDEQFF.

This clone turned up a few times. The chain carries TRBV7-8 and TRBJ1-2; 9 bases are a match to TRBD1. Trimming removed 5 bases from V and 4 bases from J; junction bases left unmatched: 8. CDR1 and CDR2 from the germline V gene are SGHVS and FQNEAQ. The CDR3 loop spans 15 amino acids. Here the CDR3 reads CASSPGGQGTYGYTF. CDR3 DNA: TGTGCCAGCAGCCCAGGAGGACAGGGGACCTATGGCTACACCTTC. The complete variable domain, with remaining parts taken from reference TRBV7-8 and TRBJ1-2, reads GAGVSQSPRYKVAKRGQDVALRCDPISGHVSLFWYQQALGQGPEFLTYFQNEAQLDKSGLPSDRFFAERPEGSVSTLKIQRTQQEDSAVYLCASSPGGQGTYGYTFGSGTRLTVV.

The chain is built from TRBV11-3 and TRBJ2-1, with 7 nucleotides matching TRBD2. The CDR3 contains 15 residues. The V and J ends lost 4 bases and 4 bases, in that order; junction bases with no gene match: 7. Germline CDR1 SGHNT, CDR2 YENEEA. The CDR3 DNA sequence: TGTGCCAGCAGCTCCAGGGTGGGGGGGTACAATGAGCAGTTCTTC. This translates into CASSSRVGGYNEQFF.

This clone was observed once. The chain couples TRBV5-1 to TRBJ2-7; D possibly corresponds to TRBD1 (6 bases). The V and J ends lost 0 bases and 4 bases respectively, with 14 bases between them. CDR1 and CDR2 from the germline V gene are SGHRS and YFSETQ. The length of the CDR3 is 15 residues. The CDR3 DNA follows: TGCGCCAGCAGCTTGGTAACAGGGCGCGAATACGAGCAGTACTTC. This sequence encodes CASSLVTGREYEQYF.

This CDR3 reads CAWTPAGLQETQYF. CDR3 bases: TGTGCCTGGACGCCAGCAGGCCTACAAGAGACCCAGTACTTC. This chain links TRBV30 with TRBJ2-5; unclear D gene. V was pared by 4 bases and J by 2 bases, with 14 bases between. The CDR3 covers 14 residues. Per the germline V gene, CDR1 is GTSNPN and CDR2 is SVGIG (reference sequence).

This clone was seen once. The CDR3 DNA sequence: TGCGCCAGCAGCTTGGAAGCAGGGGCCGCTTGGAACACTGAAGCTTTCTTT. As protein: CASSLEAGAAWNTEAFF. This rearrangement joins TRBV5-1 to TRBJ1-1; possibly TRBD1 for D (6 bases). CDR1 SGHRS and CDR2 YFSETQ come from the germline V gene. This CDR3 has 17 residues. Trimming stripped 0 bases from V and 1 base from J, with 16 bases between.

The chain joins TRBV10-1 to TRBJ1-1, with D unresolved. This CDR3 spans 13 amino acids. Trimming took 2 bases from V and 1 from J, leaving 5 bases between them. Germline V lookup: CDR1 WNHNN, CDR2 SYGVQD (reference sequence). This CDR3 reads CASSESQNTEAFF. The CDR3 coding sequence is TGCGCCAGCAGTGAGAGCCAGAACACTGAAGCTTTCTTT.

The chain is built from TRBV6-1 and TRBJ1-5, with D uncertain. The CDR3 is made up of 13 amino acids. V lost 7 bases to trimming and J lost 6 bases, with 13 bases between them. Germline-derived CDR1 and CDR2 are MNHNS and SASEGT. In DNA, the CDR3 is TGTGCCAGCAACGGGGAGGGATTTCAGCCCCAGCATTTT. Amino acids: CASNGEGFQPQHF.

V is TRBV19 and J is TRBJ2-1, with unresolved D. Trimming left V 5 bases short and J 3 bases short, with 8 bases between. This CDR3 is built from 13 residues. Germline CDR1 reads LNHDA; CDR2 reads SQIVND (reference sequence). CDR3 amino acids: CASSFELYNEQFF. Here the CDR3 DNA reads TGTGCCAGTAGTTTCGAACTCTACAATGAGCAGTTCTTC.

The rearrangement uses TRBV11-2 and TRBJ2-1; 13 bases align to TRBD2. This CDR3 has 17 amino acids. The V segment lost 4 bases and the J segment 3 bases; nucleotides outside the gene matches: 6. Germline V gene sequence: CDR1 SGHAT, CDR2 FQNNGV. The CDR3 bases are TGTGCCAGCAGCTCCCTACTAGCGGGGGGGATCTACAATGAGCAGTTCTTC. It yields the protein CASSSLLAGGIYNEQFF.